The entry below gives a single TCR beta chain sequence along with its context. These data come from a study of blood T cell repertoires in COVID-19. Study-level background: The origin of the acute and convalescent COVID-19 samples was the United States, Italy and Spain.

Per the original methods: Quantification of nucleated cells was approximated via reference gene primer amplification. Clones were sequenced by immunoSEQ multiplex PCR, and TCRdb holds only the in-frame ones, with some missing. The V and J calls and clone size were taken over from that table, and D and trimming were inferred from the DNA. Among about 190,000 clones listed, around 88% were seen once. This clonotype was obtained from a man between 45 and 60 years old with active or convalescent COVID-19. The sample consisted of peripheral blood.

Written as DNA, the CDR3 is TGTGCCAGCAGCCAAGAGAGACTAGCCCACGAGCAGTACTTC. This sequence encodes CASSQERLAHEQYF. V usage is TRBV14 and J usage is TRBJ2-7; 7 bases align to TRBD2. Trimming at V came to 0 bases and at J to 5 bases, leaving 4 bases not matched to a gene. This CDR3 is built from 14 residues. From germline, CDR1 is SGHDN and CDR2 FVKESK.